Shown below are 27 T cell receptor beta chains from a single sample sequenced in a study of response to subunit inactivated influenza vaccine. MiXCR, applied by TCRdb to the RT-PCR reads, yields one record per CDR3 protein. This table holds fewer than 600,000 distinct CDR3 sequences, approximately 7.3% found once. The source material was PBMCs from blood, sampled approximately 25 months after vaccination. The receptors were gathered from a man aged 50 to 69 who received an inactivated influenza vaccine.

At least ten counts were recorded for this clonotype. The chain uses TRBV7-6 and TRBJ2-1; 9 nucleotides match TRBD2. V trimming: 6 bases; J trimming: 4 bases; junction bases outside the gene matches: 7. There are 15 residues in the CDR3. The germline V gene has CDR1 SGHVS and CDR2 FNYEAQ. CDR3 sequence reads: CASSLAGNSYNEQFF. In DNA form, the CDR3 reads TGTGCCAGCAGTCTAGCGGGAAATTCTTACAATGAGCAGTTCTTC.

This clonotype was recorded many times. This sequence joins TRBV7-2 and TRBJ2-2, with no clear D. CDR3 length: 12 amino acids. Germline V CDR1 and CDR2: SGHTA, FQGNSA. V lost 7 bases, J lost 3 bases, and 6 bases lay in between. CDR3 sequence (DNA): TGTGCCAGCATCAGCGACACCGGGGAGCTGTTTTTT. It codes for CASISDTGELFF.

V and J are TRBV20-1 and TRBJ2-1, with TRBD2 identical over 8 bases. Germline V gene data show CDR1 as DFQATT and CDR2 as SNEGSKA (reference sequence). This CDR3 is 14 amino acids long. J lost 9 bases, V lost 3 bases, and 10 bases had no gene match. DNA of the CDR3: TGCAGTGCTAGGATCGGGAGGGCCTCCAGTGAGCAGTTCTTC. Translation: CSARIGRASSEQFF.

The table lists this clonotype with a few counts. The rearrangement uses TRBV11-2 and TRBJ2-5; D unresolved. The CDR3 runs to 16 residues. Germline CDR1 and CDR2: SGHAT and FQNNGV. V lost 0 bases to trimming and J lost 0 bases, with 11 bases between them. The CDR3 sequence is CASSLDTGRYQETQYF. In DNA form, the CDR3 reads TGTGCCAGCAGCTTAGATACGGGCAGGTACCAAGAGACCCAGTACTTC.

The genes are TRBV12-3 or TRBV12-4 and TRBJ2-1, with D possibly being TRBD1 or TRBD2 (5 bases each). Trimming removed 11 bases from V and 3 bases from J, with 17 bases in between. This CDR3 is 14 amino acids long. The CDR3 coding sequence is TGTGCCGTTGGGGGAGAGCGTTACTACAATGAGCAGTTCTTC. Amino acid sequence: CAVGGERYYNEQFF.

About this clonotype: At one boundary the junction diverges from the germline segment, which might be a read error. The rearrangement links TRBV5-1 to TRBJ2-2; the D gene is possibly TRBD1 (6 bases). The CDR3 spans 16 residues. Germline-derived CDR1 and CDR2 are SGHRS and YFSETQ. CDR3 residues: CASSLTLNRDTGELVF. Here the CDR3 DNA reads TGCGCCAGCAGCTTGACCCTAAACCGGGACACCGGGGAGCTGGTTTTT. Combining the CDR3 with reference TRBV5-1 and TRBJ2-2 gives the whole variable domain KAGVTQTPRYLIKTRGQQVTLSCSPISGHRSVSWYQQTPGQGLQFLFEYFSETQRNKGNFPGRFSGRQFSNSRSEMNVSTLELGDSALYLCASSLTLNRDTGELVFGEGSRLTVL.

This clonotype was seen repeatedly, ten times or more. The rearrangement joins TRBV12-3 or TRBV12-4 to TRBJ2-3, with 7 bases lining up with TRBD2. This CDR3 contains 16 residues. With V trimmed by 3 bases and J by 3 bases, 9 bases remained unmatched. In nucleotides, the CDR3 is TGTGCCAGCAGTTTTTCTGGGGGGGGTGGGACAGATACGCAGTATTTT. Translated, it gives CASSFSGGGGTDTQYF.

This clonotype was counted at least ten times. This chain uses TRBV12-3 or TRBV12-4 with TRBJ2-1; possible D gene TRBD2, 6 bases. This CDR3 has 15 residues. V gave up 3 bases and J gave up 5 bases, with 14 bases separating them. CDR3 DNA: TGTGCCAGCAGTTTGCGAGCGGGTGCCCACAATGAGCAGTTCTTC. Translated: CASSLRAGAHNEQFF.

This clonotype was seen at least ten times. J is TRBJ2-1 and V is TRBV20-1; the match to TRBD1 covers 9 bases. The germline gives CDR1 DFQATT, CDR2 SNEGSKA (reference sequence). The CDR3 has 16 amino acids. Trimming cost V 0 bases and J 0 bases; bases outside gene matches: 3. The CDR3 spells CSARDVGQGSYNEQFF. The CDR3 coding sequence is TGCAGTGCTAGAGACGTGGGACAGGGCTCCTACAATGAGCAGTTCTTC.

This clonotype was seen many times. This CDR3 is CASSWLAGGTKETQYF. The DNA for the CDR3 is TGTGCCAGCAGTTGGTTAGCGGGAGGGACAAAAGAGACCCAGTACTTC. This chain connects TRBV12-3 or TRBV12-4 to TRBJ2-5; 11 nucleotides match TRBD2. With 4 bases clipped from V and 3 bases from J, the junction kept 7 bases outside the gene matches. CDR3 size: 16 residues.

The sample holds many counts of this clonotype. The rearrangement links TRBV7-2 to TRBJ1-1; possibly TRBD1 for D (5 bases). Germline V gene data show CDR1 as SGHTA and CDR2 as FQGNSA. Trimming left V 1 base short and J 5 bases short, with 11 bases between. CDR3 length: 14 amino acids. The CDR3 region is CASSLGGGVTEAFF. The DNA for the CDR3 is TGTGCCAGCAGCTTAGGGGGAGGGGTTACTGAAGCTTTCTTT.

This clonotype was seen ten or more times. This chain joins TRBV4-2 and TRBJ2-7; unclear D gene. CDR3 length: 15 residues. Between the trimmed V and J ends, which lost 1 base and 7 bases, there was a span of 17 bases. CDR1 is LGHNA, CDR2 YNFKEQ, per germline. The CDR3, as DNA: TGTGCCAGCAGCCAAGCTGGTCTGGGTGTGGGGGAGCAGTACTTC. Residues: CASSQAGLGVGEQYF.

Ten or more counts support this clonotype. The V and J genes are TRBV29-1 and TRBJ2-1; TRBD2 might be the D (6 bases). Trimming cost V 2 bases and J 7 bases, with 18 bases left between them. This CDR3 contains 15 residues. CDR1 SQVTM and CDR2 ANQGSEA come from the germline V gene. CDR3 nucleotide sequence: TGCAGCGTTGAATTACTAGCCTTTTCTTTTAATGAGCAGTTCTTC. Translated, it gives CSVELLAFSFNEQFF.

This clonotype was found many times. J is TRBJ2-1 and V is TRBV6-2 or TRBV6-3, with unresolved D. V lost 0 bases and J lost 9, with 6 bases in between. The CDR3 consists of 12 residues. Germline CDR1 and CDR2: MNHEY and SVGEGT. CDR3 protein: CASSYSNPEQFF. The DNA for the CDR3 is TGTGCCAGCAGTTACTCGAACCCTGAGCAGTTCTTC.

This clonotype was found many times. V usage is TRBV4-3 and J usage is TRBJ1-2, with D perhaps TRBD1 (5 bases). CDR3 length: 15 amino acids. The V end lost 0 bases, the J end lost 4 bases, and 12 bases lay between the germline ends. The V gene's germline CDR1 is LGHNA and CDR2 YSLEER. The CDR3 here is CASSQDPQGAYGYTF. Written as DNA, the CDR3 is TGCGCCAGCAGCCAAGATCCCCAGGGAGCCTATGGCTACACCTTC.

This clonotype was counted many times. V gene TRBV6-1 combines with J gene TRBJ1-2; 10 bases line up with TRBD1. Germline-derived CDR1 and CDR2 are MNHNS and SASEGT. This CDR3 contains 16 residues. Trimming removed 4 bases from V and 5 bases from J; junction bases left unmatched: 10. The CDR3 region has the DNA TGTGCCAGCAGTGCCACCCTGACAGGGGGCGGTTATGGCTACACCTTC. Translating it yields CASSATLTGGGYGYTF.

This clonotype has only a few counts. The J gene is TRBJ2-7, the V gene TRBV12-5; 9 positions match TRBD2. This CDR3 region has 17 residues. Trimming at V came to 4 bases and at J to 3 bases, leaving 13 bases not matched to a gene. CDR1 is LGHNT and CDR2 is FRNRAP in the germline V gene. CDR3 residues: CASGCPGSGRRIYEQYF. CDR3 nucleotide sequence: TGTGCTAGTGGTTGTCCGGGAAGCGGGAGGCGGATCTACGAGCAGTACTTC.

This clonotype was detected a few times. The rearrangement links TRBV5-1 to TRBJ1-2, with 7 nucleotides matching TRBD1. V shed 4 bases, J shed 7 bases, and the junction held 13 bases outside the gene matches. The CDR3 loop spans 15 amino acids. Germline values: CDR1 SGHRS, CDR2 YFSETQ. As DNA, the CDR3 is TGCGCCAGCAGCCCGACCACGGGACAGCCAGTTGGCTACACCTTC. The encoded protein is CASSPTTGQPVGYTF.

Notes on this clonotype: A much larger clone lies one base from this, so it may be a read error. This chain joins TRBV20-1 and TRBJ2-7; tentative D call: TRBD2 (6 bases). V was cut by 4 bases and J by 6 bases, with 13 bases left in between. The CDR3 runs 12 residues. Germline values: CDR1 DFQATT, CDR2 SNEGSKA (reference sequence). The CDR3 loop is CSAKALAFEQYF. CDR3 nucleotides: TGCAGTGCTAAGGCACTAGCATTCGAGCAGTACTTC.

This clonotype has just a few counts. The rearrangement joins TRBV2 to TRBJ2-1; 9 bases line up with TRBD1. Germline V gene lookup returns CDR1 SNHLY and CDR2 FYNNEI. The CDR3 runs to 19 residues. V lost 5 bases and J lost 2; bases outside the gene matches: 16. This CDR3 is CASSPPRQGVGWTYNEQFF. CDR3 DNA: TGTGCCAGCAGTCCCCCAAGACAGGGGGTAGGATGGACCTACAATGAGCAGTTCTTC.

This clonotype appeared many times. This chain connects TRBV28 to TRBJ2-3; D is perhaps TRBD2 (5 bases). The CDR3 is 14 residues long. V was cut by 3 bases and J by 1 base, with 8 bases left in between. CDR1 is MDHEN and CDR2 is SYDVKM in the germline V gene. The DNA for the CDR3 is TGTGCCAGCAGTTTGCAGCGGCGCACAGATACGCAGTATTTT. This translates into CASSLQRRTDTQYF.

This clonotype was seen only a few times. CDR3 in amino acids: CASSSGMGAGYSYEQYF. DNA of the CDR3: TGCGCCAGCAGCTCGGGAATGGGAGCGGGTTATTCCTACGAGCAGTACTTC. The V and J genes are TRBV5-1 and TRBJ2-7, with D possibly matching TRBD2 (6 bases). There are 17 residues in the CDR3. Germline V gene lookup returns CDR1 SGHRS and CDR2 YFSETQ. V dropped 3 bases and J dropped 1 base, with 20 bases sitting between them.

In DNA, the CDR3 is TGTGCCATCAGGGACAGCACCGGGGAGCTGTTTTTT. Translated: CAIRDSTGELFF. The rearrangement joins TRBV10-3 to TRBJ2-2, with a weak D call TRBD1 (6 bases). Trimming removed 6 bases from V and 4 bases from J, with 6 bases in between. Germline V gives CDR1 ENHRY, CDR2 SYGVKD. The CDR3 loop spans 12 amino acids.

The CDR3: CSASDRSSYNEQFF. The CDR3 nucleotides read TGCAGCGCATCGGACAGGAGCTCCTACAATGAGCAGTTCTTC. The chain is built from TRBV29-1 and TRBJ2-1, with 7 nucleotides matching TRBD1. Germline V CDR1 and CDR2: SQVTM, ANQGSEA. V was pared by 7 bases and J by 0 bases, with 6 bases of the junction left unmatched. The CDR3 is 14 residues long.

The chain recombines TRBV29-1 with TRBJ1-2; a possible D gene is TRBD1 (5 bases). Germline CDR1 is SQVTM and CDR2 is ANQGSEA. This CDR3 region has 12 residues. Deletions cut 7 bases from V and 8 bases from J, with 17 bases between. CDR3 DNA: TGCAGCGCTAAAGGCCAGGGAGGCGGCTACACCTTC. It encodes CSAKGQGGGYTF.

V gene TRBV2 combines with J gene TRBJ1-1, with D perhaps TRBD1 (6 bases). Germline V gene data show CDR1 as SNHLY and CDR2 as FYNNEI. Trimming took off 8 bases at V and 6 bases at J, with 16 bases between the two ends. The CDR3 sequence is 13 residues long. The CDR3 DNA sequence: TGTGCCAGCGGGGAGGGGGGCCCAGCTGAAGCTTTCTTT. Protein product: CASGEGGPAEAFF.

The chain is built from TRBV28 and TRBJ2-2; D is undetermined. Trimming shortened V by 1 base and J by 6 bases, and 9 bases separated the two germline ends. The CDR3 loop spans 14 amino acids. Germline CDR1 MDHEN, CDR2 SYDVKM. The CDR3 DNA follows: TGTGCCAGCAGTTTATTCGGGTTTCCCGGGGAGCTGTTTTTT. Encoded protein: CASSLFGFPGELFF.